Included here is one T cell receptor (beta chain) sequence, with context. Its antigen remains unidentified. This record belongs to a study of beta chain features in type 1 diabetes. The study, taken as a whole, reports: Compared to healthy donors, patients appeared to have naive, central memory and Treg TCRB repertoires that were more alike. TCRB CDR3s were moderately but significantly shorter in Type 1 diabetes patients in all four CD4+ subsets.

The CDR3 totals 15 residues. The trim removed 0 bases at V and 5 bases at J, leaving 7 bases unmatched. Germline V gives CDR1 SQVTM, CDR2 ANQGSEA. The entirety of the isolated RNA underwent reverse transcription, so expressed TCRB transcripts were sequenced. Profiling relied on immunoSEQ multiplex PCR, and the TCRdb table lists in-frame clones only, not all of them. The sample lists 600,000 or so clones; around 15% were seen once. This TCR was recovered from a young man with type 1 diabetes. Sequences were obtained from naive CD4+ T cells from blood. The chain employs TRBV29-1 and TRBJ2-5; 9 bases fit TRBD1. The CDR3 DNA reads as TGCAGCGTTGAAGATAGGGGGACAGGGTGGGAGACCCAGTACTTC. Its translation is CSVEDRGTGWETQYF.